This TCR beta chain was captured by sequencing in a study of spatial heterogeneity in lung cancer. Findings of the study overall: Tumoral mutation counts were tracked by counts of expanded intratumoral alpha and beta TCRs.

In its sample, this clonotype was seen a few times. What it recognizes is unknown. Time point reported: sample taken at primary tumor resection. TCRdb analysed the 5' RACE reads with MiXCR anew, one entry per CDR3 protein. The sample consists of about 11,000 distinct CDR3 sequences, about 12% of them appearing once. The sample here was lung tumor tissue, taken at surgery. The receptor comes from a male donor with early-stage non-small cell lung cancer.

The CDR3 DNA reads as TGTGCCAGCAGTTTGGGCAGGAGAGAGACCCAGTACTTC. As protein: CASSLGRRETQYF. The chain carries TRBV12-3 or TRBV12-4 and TRBJ2-5, with D unclear. The CDR3 contains 13 residues. V lost 3 bases and J lost 4, with 9 bases in between.